The present T cell receptor beta chain was sequenced within a study of CXCR3-negative and CXCR3-positive naive CD8 T cells. Study conclusions and caveats: Relative to memory CD8+ cells, whose diversity was much lower, both naive subsets had comparably high diversity. TRB CDR3 hydrophobicity was greater in CXCR3-positive naive cells than in CXCR3-negative naive cells. Memory cells diverged, while naive CXCR3-positive and CXCR3-negative cells had similar TRBV-TRBJ usage.

Notes on this clonotype: The antigen is undetermined.

Naive CD8+ T cells had a CD45RO-CCR7+CD27+CD95- phenotype. Germline V gene lookup returns CDR1 MGHDK and CDR2 SYGVNS. This CDR3 region has 13 residues. It was by 5' RACE with UMI labels that the TRB cDNA libraries were prepared. From its re-call of the 5' RACE reads, TCRdb lists each CDR3 protein once, without DNA. This sample lists just over 40,000 distinct CDR3 sequences; its ten largest clones have around 1.9%. The source material was naive CXCR3- CD8+ T cells from blood. Noted subset: CD45RO-CCR7+CD27+CD95- naive CD8+ T cells lacking CXCR3 (TNR3-). The J gene is TRBJ2-7, the V gene TRBV25-1; TCRdb picks TRBD2, but there is no DNA to check that call. This receptor was taken from a human donor in good health. Some clones in this sample may be carry-over from other donors' samples. The CDR3 sequence: CASSEGIGGGQYF.